Detailed here is one TCR beta chain. The sample comes from a study of CD8+CD57+ T cells in acquired aplastic anemia. TCR beta VDJ and CDR3 were profiled, and genomic DNA was the template. MiXCR, applied by TCRdb to the reads, yields one record per CDR3 protein. This sample has about 160,000 distinct CDR3 sequences, with 45% to 55% found just once. Sequencing involved patients with CD8+CD57+ cell expansion previously shown by flow cytometry. Germline V gives CDR1 DFQATT, CDR2 SNEGSKA (reference sequence). CDR3 length equals 13 residues. Trimming cost V 4 bases and J 2 bases, with 11 bases left between them.

The receptor's source is a human donor with aplastic anemia. V and J are TRBV20-1 and TRBJ1-1; no clear D. Material for sequencing was sorted CD4+, CD8+, or CD8+CD57+ T cells (not recorded which) from PBMCs. Here the CDR3 reads CSATVQANTEAFF. CDR3 DNA sequence: TGCAGTGCTACGGTCCAGGCTAACACTGAAGCTTTCTTT.